This T cell receptor (beta chain) was captured by sequencing in a study of shared clonotypes between healthy human individuals. General study points: Sampling was confined to blood; repertoires within tissues likely differ. Clonotype sharing among donors was expected to depend on sequencing depth.

Profiled with immunoSEQ multiplex PCR; TCRdb holds only in-frame clones, not every one. Of roughly 640,000 clones in the sample, over 65% were seen once. This CDR3 has 15 residues. The germline CDR1 and CDR2 sequences are ENHRY and SYGVKD. The ends were cut back, 8 bases at V and 1 base at J, with 14 bases in the middle. As to this clone: Its antigen is not identified.

This receptor was identified in a woman younger than 45 in good health. V and J are TRBV10-3 and TRBJ2-2, with D possibly being TRBD2 (5 bases). Sequenced: memory CD4+ T cells sorted from blood. Subset indicated: CD45RA-negative fraction. The CDR3 loop reads CAIRGVIGNTGELFF. CDR3 DNA: TGTGCCATCCGGGGTGTTATCGGGAACACCGGGGAGCTGTTTTTT.